What follows describes a single T cell receptor beta chain. The data are from a study of T cell clonotyping in hematopoietic cell transplantation. Trimming left V 3 bases short and J 3 bases short, with 12 bases between. Looked up from germline, CDR1 is MNHEY and CDR2 is SVGAGI. CDR3 length: 15 amino acids. The time point was: recipient sample about 28 days before transplant, after cytoreduction. The protocol was immunoSEQ multiplex PCR, while the TCRdb copy is restricted to in-frame clones and leaves out a portion. The data contain roughly 6,400 clones, under 98% of them singletons. The sample consisted of peripheral blood mononuclear cells, taken before stem cell transplant. The clonotype originates from a man between 65 and 85 years old with acute myeloid leukemia. Some clones in this sample may be carry-over from other donors' samples. The chain links TRBV6-5 to TRBJ1-5; D not resolved. CDR3 nucleotides: TGTGCCAGCAGTTATAGACCCGGTACCAATCAGCCCCAGCATTTT. Translation: CASSYRPGTNQPQHF.